The 19 T cell receptor beta chains below all came from one sample that was sequenced in a study of blood T cell repertoires in COVID-19. Only in-frame clones appear in the TCRdb table, and some are missing; sequencing was by immunoSEQ multiplex PCR. The sample shows 300,000 to 400,000 clones, approximately 91% of them seen only once. The specimen was PBMCs or T cells enriched from blood (not recorded which). These receptors were collected from a woman aged 25-40 years who had been exposed to COVID-19.

The chain uses TRBV30 and TRBJ1-1; D gene ambiguous. With 2 bases removed from V and 6 bases from J, the gap between germline ends came to 13 bases. CDR1 GTSNPN and CDR2 SVGIG come from the germline V gene (reference sequence). This CDR3 region has 13 residues. CDR3 amino acids: CAWSLALSPEAFF. The CDR3 coding sequence is TGTGCCTGGAGTCTGGCCCTTAGCCCTGAAGCTTTCTTT.

The gene calls are TRBV6-5 and TRBJ2-7; D remains ambiguous. Germline CDR1 reads MNHEY; CDR2 reads SVGAGI. The CDR3 runs to 14 residues. V shed 6 bases and J shed 5 bases, with 17 bases lying between them. CDR3 nucleotides: TGTGCCAGCAGACACGAAACCTCCCCCAACGAGCAGTACTTC. It yields the protein CASRHETSPNEQYF.

The chain employs TRBV15 and TRBJ1-2; D is unclear. Trimming shortened V by 0 bases and J by 8 bases, and 19 bases separated the two germline ends. Looked up from germline, CDR1 is LNHNV and CDR2 is YYDKDF (reference sequence). This CDR3 region has 16 residues. The CDR3 here is CATSRDRIEGTNGYTF. DNA of the CDR3: TGTGCCACCAGCAGAGATCGTATTGAGGGAACGAACGGCTACACCTTC.

The genes are TRBV19 and TRBJ1-6; 7 nucleotides agree with TRBD1. J gave up 9 bases and V 5 bases, and 10 bases lay outside the gene matches. Germline V gives CDR1 LNHDA, CDR2 SQIVND (reference sequence). The CDR3 length is 15 residues. The CDR3 loop reads CASSAQGSLGSPLHF. The CDR3 nucleotides read TGTGCCAGTAGTGCACAGGGGTCACTGGGTTCACCCCTCCACTTT.

This chain connects TRBV5-4 to TRBJ1-2; no clear D. CDR1 is SGHNT, CDR2 YYREEE, per germline (reference sequence). This CDR3 has 15 residues. The ends were cut back, 0 bases at V and 3 bases at J, with 12 bases in the middle. CDR3 DNA sequence: TGTGCCAGCAGCTTGGCCGGGGTCCAATACTATGGCTACACCTTC. Translation: CASSLAGVQYYGYTF. Complete variable domain (other parts from reference TRBV5-4 and TRBJ1-2): ETGVTQSPTHLIKTRGQQVTLRCSSQSGHNTVSWYQQALGQGPQFIFQYYREEENGRGNFPPRFSGLQFPNYSSELNVNALELDDSALYLCASSLAGVQYYGYTFGSGTRLTVV.

This clone was recorded once. For the CDR3, the DNA is TGCAGCGTTGGAAAACTGATTAACTATGGCTACACCTTC. Residues: CSVGKLINYGYTF. This chain uses TRBV29-1 with TRBJ1-2, with D hard to call. V lost 4 bases, J lost 1 base, and 10 bases lay in between. The CDR3 length is 13 residues. CDR1 is SQVTM, CDR2 ANQGSEA, per germline.

This clone appeared a few times. This chain links TRBV5-1 with TRBJ1-2; D is uncertain. The germline gives CDR1 SGHRS, CDR2 YFSETQ. Trimming shortened V by 4 bases and J by 0 bases, and 25 bases separated the two germline ends. The CDR3 has 19 amino acids. The CDR3 reads CASSPGFSTVTNTNYGYTF. CDR3 bases: TGCGCCAGCAGCCCGGGGTTTAGTACAGTAACCAATACTAACTATGGCTACACCTTC.

V and J are TRBV20-1 and TRBJ2-3; D call uncertain. V dropped 2 bases and J dropped 6 bases, with 6 bases sitting between them. This CDR3 is built from 11 residues. From germline, CDR1 is DFQATT and CDR2 SNEGSKA (reference sequence). CDR3 DNA: TGCAGTGCTAGATATCCGGATACGCAGTATTTT. Its translation: CSARYPDTQYF.

The rearrangement joins TRBV6-4 to TRBJ1-2; TRBD1 matches at 8 bases. The CDR3 is 15 residues long. Losses at the gene ends were 2 bases for V and 7 bases for J; bases not matched to a gene: 9. Germline CDR1 reads MRHNA; CDR2 reads SNTAGT. The CDR3 coding sequence is TGTGCCAGCAGTGACACCCTGACAGGGGCAGGTGGCTACACCTTC. It is translated as CASSDTLTGAGGYTF.

This chain links TRBV5-1 with TRBJ1-1; 7 nucleotides align to TRBD1. The V gene end was trimmed by 5 bases and the J gene end by 4 bases; junction bases not matched to a gene: 8. Germline V CDR1 and CDR2: SGHRS, YFSETQ. The CDR3 contains 14 residues. CDR3: CASSPIQGVTEAFF. The CDR3 bases are TGCGCCAGCAGTCCGATTCAGGGGGTCACTGAAGCTTTCTTT.

The chain has TRBV6-5 and TRBJ2-7; 8 bases align to TRBD2. Germline V gene sequence: CDR1 MNHEY, CDR2 SVGAGI. The length of the CDR3 is 15 residues. Trimming removed 0 bases from V and 4 bases from J; junction bases left unmatched: 5. The CDR3 sequence is CASSYSGGGSYEQYF. CDR3 nucleotide sequence: TGTGCCAGCAGTTACTCGGGCGGGGGGAGTTACGAGCAGTACTTC.

The chain combines TRBV27 with TRBJ1-1, with 8 bases fitting TRBD1. Trimming removed 6 bases from V and 1 base from J; junction bases left unmatched: 10. The CDR3 spans 16 residues. Germline values: CDR1 MNHEY, CDR2 SMNVEV (reference sequence). CDR3 loop: CASSGGMTGANTEAFF. The DNA of the CDR3 is TGTGCCAGCAGCGGGGGGATGACAGGGGCGAACACTGAAGCTTTCTTT.

CDR3 region: CASWAPVRYEQYF. The CDR3, as DNA: TGTGCCAGCTGGGCCCCCGTTAGGTACGAGCAGTACTTC. The V and J genes are TRBV18 and TRBJ2-7; D is undetermined. This CDR3 region has 13 residues. Trimming shortened V by 7 bases and J by 4 bases, and 14 bases separated the two germline ends. Per the germline V gene, CDR1 is KGHSH and CDR2 is LQKENI.

This clone appeared a single time. This chain joins TRBV7-2 and TRBJ2-7, with TRBD2 identical over 13 bases. Germline V gene lookup returns CDR1 SGHTA and CDR2 FQGNSA. The ends lost 6 bases at V and 9 bases at J; junction bases unmatched: 5. The CDR3 is made up of 13 amino acids. The CDR3 region is CASSPTSGGGQYF. CDR3 coding DNA: TGTGCCAGCAGTCCTACTAGCGGGGGGGGGCAGTACTTC.

The J gene is TRBJ1-2, the V gene TRBV27, with no clear D. The CDR3 extends over 15 amino acids. Germline-derived CDR1 and CDR2 are MNHEY and SMNVEV (reference sequence). Trimming shortened V by 0 bases and J by 5 bases, and 13 bases separated the two germline ends. The CDR3, as DNA: TGTGCCAGCAGTTTATCGAGAGGCCTTTGGTATGGCTACACCTTC. The encoded protein is CASSLSRGLWYGYTF.

This chain connects TRBV7-9 to TRBJ1-2; the match to TRBD1 covers 9 bases. With V trimmed by 4 bases and J by 4 bases, 7 bases remained unmatched. The CDR3 totals 15 residues. Germline loops: CDR1 SEHNR, CDR2 FQNEAQ (reference sequence). The CDR3 DNA sequence: TGTGCCAGCAGCTGGACAGGGGAACCCATCTATGGCTACACCTTC. It translates to CASSWTGEPIYGYTF. Together with reference TRBV7-9 and TRBJ1-2, the CDR3 gives the full variable domain: DTGVSQNPRHKITKRGQNVTFRCDPISEHNRLYWYRQTLGQGPEFLTYFQNEAQLEKSRLLSDRFSAERPKGSFSTLEIQRTEQGDSAMYLCASSWTGEPIYGYTFGSGTRLTVV.

The J gene is TRBJ1-6, the V gene TRBV27; possibly TRBD1 for D (5 bases). The CDR3 runs to 14 residues. Germline V gene lookup returns CDR1 MNHEY and CDR2 SMNVEV (reference sequence). The V end lost 5 bases, the J end lost 10 bases, and 15 bases lay between the germline ends. DNA for the CDR3: TGTGCCAGCAGTCCCCGTCGGGGACTGTCACCCCTCCACTTT. This codes for CASSPRRGLSPLHF.

The rearrangement uses TRBV11-3 and TRBJ2-1; 11 nucleotides align to TRBD1. This CDR3 is built from 14 residues. V gave up 5 bases and J gave up 8 bases; unmatched junction bases: 5. The germline gives CDR1 SGHNT, CDR2 YENEEA. The CDR3 nucleotides are TGTGCCAGCAGCGATGGGACAGGGGGGTATGAGCAGTTCTTC. It codes for CASSDGTGGYEQFF.

V is TRBV3-1 (or the pseudogene TRBV3-2) and J is TRBJ1-4; maybe TRBD1 (5 bases). V was shortened by 0 bases and J by 7 bases, with 15 bases between the two germline ends. Germline values: CDR1 LGHDT, CDR2 YNNKEL (reference sequence). This CDR3 comprises 16 residues. CDR3 DNA sequence: TGTGCCAGCAGCCAAGATTACCTGGCGGGGGGTGAAAAACTGTTTTTT. Translated: CASSQDYLAGGEKLFF.